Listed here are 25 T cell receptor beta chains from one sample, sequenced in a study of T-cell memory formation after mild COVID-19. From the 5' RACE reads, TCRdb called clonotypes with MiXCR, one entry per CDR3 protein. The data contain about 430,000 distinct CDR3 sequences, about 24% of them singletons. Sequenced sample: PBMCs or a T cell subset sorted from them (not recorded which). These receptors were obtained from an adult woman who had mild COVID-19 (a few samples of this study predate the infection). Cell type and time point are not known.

This chain's CDR3 is CASSYDTPSPLHF. The CDR3 DNA reads TGTGCCAGCAGCTACGACACCCCCTCACCCCTCCACTTT. The J gene is TRBJ1-6, the V gene TRBV7-2; D gene ambiguous. This CDR3 is 13 amino acids long. Germline values: CDR1 SGHTA, CDR2 FQGNSA. Trimming removed 4 bases at V and 10 bases at J, with 11 bases between.

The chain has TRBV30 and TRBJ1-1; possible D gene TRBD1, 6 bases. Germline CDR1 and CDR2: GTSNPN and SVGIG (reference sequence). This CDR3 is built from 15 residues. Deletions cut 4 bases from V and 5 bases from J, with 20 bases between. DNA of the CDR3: TGTGCCTGGACCCACTCCGGGGGGCGAGCGACTGAAGCTTTCTTT. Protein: CAWTHSGGRATEAFF.

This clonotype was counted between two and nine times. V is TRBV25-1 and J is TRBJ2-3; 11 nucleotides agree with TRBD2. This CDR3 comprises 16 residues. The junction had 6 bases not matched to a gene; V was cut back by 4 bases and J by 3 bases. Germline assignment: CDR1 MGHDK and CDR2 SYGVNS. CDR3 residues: CASSGLAGGRTDTQYF. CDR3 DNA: TGTGCCAGCAGTGGGCTAGCGGGGGGACGGACAGATACGCAGTATTTT.

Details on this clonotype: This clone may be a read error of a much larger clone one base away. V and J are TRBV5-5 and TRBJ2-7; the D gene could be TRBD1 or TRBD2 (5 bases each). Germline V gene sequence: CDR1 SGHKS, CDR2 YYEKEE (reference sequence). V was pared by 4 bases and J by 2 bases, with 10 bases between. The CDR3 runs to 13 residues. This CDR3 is CASSPGDAYEQYF. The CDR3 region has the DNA TGTGCCAGCAGCCCCGGGGACGCCTACGAGCAGTACTTC.

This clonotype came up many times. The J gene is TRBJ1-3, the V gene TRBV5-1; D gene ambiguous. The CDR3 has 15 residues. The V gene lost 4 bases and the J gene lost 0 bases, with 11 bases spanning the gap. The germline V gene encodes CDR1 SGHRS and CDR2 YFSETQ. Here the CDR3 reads CASSKDGLSGNTIYF. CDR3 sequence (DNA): TGCGCCAGCAGCAAGGACGGCCTCTCTGGAAACACCATATATTTT.

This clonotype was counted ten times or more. The CDR3 DNA is TGTGCCAGCAGCCCCCCGGGGGCAGATACGCAGTATTTT. As protein: CASSPPGADTQYF. The rearrangement joins TRBV11-2 to TRBJ2-3, with TRBD2 as a possible D gene (6 bases). With 5 bases removed from V and 4 bases from J, the gap between germline ends came to 10 bases. Germline V lookup: CDR1 SGHAT, CDR2 FQNNGV. This CDR3 is built from 13 residues.

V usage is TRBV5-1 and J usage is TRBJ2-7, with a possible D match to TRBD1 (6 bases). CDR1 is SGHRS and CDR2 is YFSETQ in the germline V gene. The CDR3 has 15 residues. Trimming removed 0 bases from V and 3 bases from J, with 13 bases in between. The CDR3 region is CASSLVSGAFYEQYF. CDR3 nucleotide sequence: TGCGCCAGCAGCTTGGTGTCAGGGGCCTTCTACGAGCAGTACTTC.

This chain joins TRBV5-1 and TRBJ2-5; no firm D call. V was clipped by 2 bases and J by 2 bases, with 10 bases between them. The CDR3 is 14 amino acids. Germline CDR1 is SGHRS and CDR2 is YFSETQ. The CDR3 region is CASSFKPGQETQYF. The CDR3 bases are TGCGCCAGCAGCTTTAAGCCAGGACAAGAGACCCAGTACTTC.

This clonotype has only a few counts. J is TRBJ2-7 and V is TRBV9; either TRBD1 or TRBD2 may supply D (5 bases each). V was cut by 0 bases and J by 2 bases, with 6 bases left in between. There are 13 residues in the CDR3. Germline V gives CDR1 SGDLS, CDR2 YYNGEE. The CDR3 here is CASSVGDAYEQYF. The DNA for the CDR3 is TGTGCCAGCAGCGTAGGGGACGCCTACGAGCAGTACTTC. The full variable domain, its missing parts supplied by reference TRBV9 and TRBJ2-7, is DSGVTQTPKHLITATGQRVTLRCSPRSGDLSVYWYQQSLDQGLQFLIQYYNGEERAKGNILERFSAQQFPDLHSELNLSSLELGDSALYFCASSVGDAYEQYFGPGTRLTVT.

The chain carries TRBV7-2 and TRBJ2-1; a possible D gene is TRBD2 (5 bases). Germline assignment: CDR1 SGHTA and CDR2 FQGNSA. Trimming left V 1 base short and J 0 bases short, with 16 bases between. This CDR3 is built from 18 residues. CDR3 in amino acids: CASSLGPVALSSYNEQFF. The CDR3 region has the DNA TGTGCCAGCAGCTTAGGACCCGTAGCGCTTAGCTCCTACAATGAGCAGTTCTTC.

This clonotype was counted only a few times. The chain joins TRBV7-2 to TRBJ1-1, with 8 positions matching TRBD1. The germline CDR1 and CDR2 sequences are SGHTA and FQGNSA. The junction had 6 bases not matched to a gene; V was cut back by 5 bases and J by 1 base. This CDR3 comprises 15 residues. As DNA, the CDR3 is TGTGCCAGCAGCCCCGCCAGGGGGCGGAACACTGAAGCTTTCTTT. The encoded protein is CASSPARGRNTEAFF. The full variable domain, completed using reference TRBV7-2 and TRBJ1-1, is GAGVSQSPSNKVTEKGKDVELRCDPISGHTALYWYRQSLGQGLEFLIYFQGNSAPDKSGLPSDRFSAERTGGSVSTLTIQRTQQEDSAVYLCASSPARGRNTEAFFGQGTRLTVV.

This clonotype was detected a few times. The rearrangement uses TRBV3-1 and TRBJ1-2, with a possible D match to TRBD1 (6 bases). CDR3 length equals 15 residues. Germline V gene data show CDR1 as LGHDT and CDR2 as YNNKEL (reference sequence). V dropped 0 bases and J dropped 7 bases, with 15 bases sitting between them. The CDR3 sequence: CASSQDRGQTGGYTF. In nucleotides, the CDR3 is TGTGCCAGCAGCCAAGACCGGGGGCAGACGGGTGGCTACACCTTC.

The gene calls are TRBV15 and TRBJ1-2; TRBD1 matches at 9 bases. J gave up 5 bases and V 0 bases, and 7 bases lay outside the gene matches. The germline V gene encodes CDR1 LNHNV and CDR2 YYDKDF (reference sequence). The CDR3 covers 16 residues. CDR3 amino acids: CATSRDLGTGIYGYTF. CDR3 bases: TGTGCCACCAGCAGAGATCTAGGGACAGGGATTTATGGCTACACCTTC. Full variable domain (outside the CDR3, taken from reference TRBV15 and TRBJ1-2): DAMVIQNPRYQVTQFGKPVTLSCSQTLNHNVMYWYQQKSSQAPKLLFHYYDKDFNNEADTPDNFQSRRPNTSFCFLDIRSPGLGDTAMYLCATSRDLGTGIYGYTFGSGTRLTVV.

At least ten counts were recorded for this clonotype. DNA of the CDR3: TGCGCCAGCAGCTTACAGGGAAACACCGGGGAGCTGTTTTTT. This sequence encodes CASSLQGNTGELFF. The J gene is TRBJ2-2, the V gene TRBV5-1; TRBD1 is a possible D gene (6 bases). The germline V and J ends were trimmed by 2 bases and 2 bases, with 7 bases remaining between them. The CDR3 spans 14 residues. Germline V gives CDR1 SGHRS, CDR2 YFSETQ.

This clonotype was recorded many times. The DNA for the CDR3 is TGTGCCAGCAGCTTAAGAGCGGCCTTTCAAGAGACCCAGTACTTC. Translated: CASSLRAAFQETQYF. The J gene is TRBJ2-5, the V gene TRBV7-9, with D perhaps TRBD2 (5 bases). CDR1 is SEHNR, CDR2 FQNEAQ, per germline (reference sequence). Trimming left V 2 bases short and J 2 bases short, with 12 bases between. This CDR3 spans 15 amino acids.

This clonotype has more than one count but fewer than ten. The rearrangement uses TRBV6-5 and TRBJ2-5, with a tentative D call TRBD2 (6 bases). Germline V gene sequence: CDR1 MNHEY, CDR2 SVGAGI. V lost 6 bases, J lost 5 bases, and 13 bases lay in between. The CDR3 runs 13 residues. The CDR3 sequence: CASRDSGGETQYF. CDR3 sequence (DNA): TGTGCCAGCAGGGATAGCGGTGGGGAGACCCAGTACTTC.

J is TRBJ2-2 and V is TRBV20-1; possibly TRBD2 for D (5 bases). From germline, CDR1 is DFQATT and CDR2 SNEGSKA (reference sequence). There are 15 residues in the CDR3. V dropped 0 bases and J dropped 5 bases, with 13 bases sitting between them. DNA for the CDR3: TGCAGTGCTAGAGATTCGCCTCAGCGGACCGGGGAGCTGTTTTTT. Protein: CSARDSPQRTGELFF.

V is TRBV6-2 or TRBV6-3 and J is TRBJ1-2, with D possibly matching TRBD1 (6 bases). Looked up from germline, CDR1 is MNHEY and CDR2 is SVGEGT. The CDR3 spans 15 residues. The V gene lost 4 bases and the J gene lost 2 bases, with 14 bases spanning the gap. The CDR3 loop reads CASSFLSGQNYGYTF. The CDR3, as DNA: TGTGCCAGCAGTTTCTTGTCCGGACAGAACTATGGCTACACCTTC.

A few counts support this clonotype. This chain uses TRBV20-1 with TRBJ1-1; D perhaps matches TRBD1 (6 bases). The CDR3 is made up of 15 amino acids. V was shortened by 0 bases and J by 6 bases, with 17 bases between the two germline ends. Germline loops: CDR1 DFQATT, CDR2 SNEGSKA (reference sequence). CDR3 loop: CSARDHGRGVAEAFF. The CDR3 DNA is TGCAGTGCTAGAGATCACGGCAGGGGTGTAGCTGAAGCTTTCTTT.

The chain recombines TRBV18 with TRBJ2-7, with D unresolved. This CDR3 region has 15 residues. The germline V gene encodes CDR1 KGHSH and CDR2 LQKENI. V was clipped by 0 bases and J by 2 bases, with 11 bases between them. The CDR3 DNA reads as TGTGCCAGCTCACCACCGGCTGGGATCGCCTACGAGCAGTACTTC. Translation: CASSPPAGIAYEQYF.

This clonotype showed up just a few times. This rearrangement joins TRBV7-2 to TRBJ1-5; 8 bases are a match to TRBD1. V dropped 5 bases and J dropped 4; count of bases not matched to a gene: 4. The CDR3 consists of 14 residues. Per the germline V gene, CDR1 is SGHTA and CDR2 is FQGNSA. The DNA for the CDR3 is TGTGCCAGCAGCACCACAGGGGGGAATCAGCCCCAGCATTTT. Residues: CASSTTGGNQPQHF.

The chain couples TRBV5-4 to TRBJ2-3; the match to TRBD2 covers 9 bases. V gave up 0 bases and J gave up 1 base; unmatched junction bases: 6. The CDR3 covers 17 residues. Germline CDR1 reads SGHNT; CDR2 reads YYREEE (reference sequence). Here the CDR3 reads CASSLGGGGAGTDTQYF. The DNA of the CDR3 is TGTGCCAGCAGCTTGGGTGGCGGGGGGGCCGGCACAGATACGCAGTATTTT.

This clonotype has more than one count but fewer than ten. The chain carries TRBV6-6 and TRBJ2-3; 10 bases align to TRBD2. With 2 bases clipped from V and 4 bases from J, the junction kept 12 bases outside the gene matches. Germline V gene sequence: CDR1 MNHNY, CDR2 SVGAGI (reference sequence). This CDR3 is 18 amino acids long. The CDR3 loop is CASSYGVGLASVADTQYF. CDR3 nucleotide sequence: TGTGCCAGCAGTTACGGGGTGGGACTAGCGAGTGTGGCAGATACGCAGTATTTT.

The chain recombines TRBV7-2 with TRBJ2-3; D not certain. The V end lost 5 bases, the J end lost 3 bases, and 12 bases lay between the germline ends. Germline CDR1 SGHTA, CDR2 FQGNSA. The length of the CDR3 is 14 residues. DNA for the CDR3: TGTGCCAGCAGCCCTAGAATAGGGACAGATACGCAGTATTTT. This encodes CASSPRIGTDTQYF.

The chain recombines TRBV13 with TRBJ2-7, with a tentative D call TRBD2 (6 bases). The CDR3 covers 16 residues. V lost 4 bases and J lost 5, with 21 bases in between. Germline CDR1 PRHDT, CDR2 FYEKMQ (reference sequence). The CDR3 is CASSWGIGSRQDEQYF. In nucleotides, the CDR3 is TGTGCCAGCAGCTGGGGGATCGGGAGTCGGCAGGACGAGCAGTACTTC.